The clone carrying this T cell receptor (beta chain) was detected only a few times. Its matching antigen is unknown. Together with thyroid ultrasound, orbital computed tomography, serum thyroxine and TRAb, clinical symptoms were used for diagnoses. Roughly 10 ml of fresh peripheral blood supplied the PBMCs. The data were obtained in a study of T cells in Graves' hyperthyroidism and ophthalmopathy. Study background: Peripheral blood was taken when the disease was first diagnosed, before any treatment began.

Using RNA transcripts as the source, TCR beta CDR3 regions were amplified. The HTBI set primed first-round TCR CDR3 RT-PCR. TCRdb ran MiXCR on the multiplex PCR reads and lists one entry per CDR3 protein. This sample has 490,000 or so distinct CDR3 sequences, with roughly a sixth found just once. Overall study findings and caveats: Blood also showed most of the thyroid clonotypes that were expanded above 0.001.

This CDR3 is built from 12 residues. Trimming shortened V by 4 bases and J by 10 bases, and 11 bases separated the two germline ends. The germline V gene encodes CDR1 LGHDT and CDR2 YNNKEL (reference sequence). The sequence derives from a woman aged 30 to 39 with Graves' ophthalmopathy. Sequencing input: blood. This sequence joins TRBV3-1 and TRBJ2-1; TRBD2 might be the D (5 bases). Written as DNA, the CDR3 is TGTGCCAGCAGCCGCCGGGAACTCGAGCAGTTCTTC. This encodes CASSRRELEQFF.